This T cell receptor (beta chain) was captured in a study of shared clonotypes between healthy human individuals. Study details: CD8 memory received one plate per donor, CD8 naive two, CD4 memory three and CD4 naive three. Study results and limitations: Among the subsets, naive ones generally showed larger estimated richness than memory ones.

Of note for this clone: Its antigen is as yet unknown.

The CDR3 contains 16 residues. Data came from immunoSEQ multiplex PCR; TCRdb stores just in-frame clones and leaves some out. The sample consists of about a million clones, about 77% of them appearing once. The receptor was derived from a young man in good health. V is TRBV12-1 and J is TRBJ2-7; the D call of TRBD1 is as the table states it, not checked on the DNA. TRBV12-1 represents a pseudogene. Sequencing was performed on memory CD4+ T cells sorted from blood. The subset: CD45RA-negative fraction. The CDR3 region has the DNA TGTGCCAGCAGCGCCATGGGGGACAGGGACAAATACGAGCAGTACTTC. Its translation is CASSAMGDRDKYEQYF.